These T cell receptor beta chains were read from a single sample in a study of blood T cell repertoires in COVID-19. Sequenced by immunoSEQ multiplex PCR; TCRdb stores in-frame clones only, minus some. In the table there are about 200,000 clones, approximately 84% of which are singletons. The sample consisted of peripheral blood. The receptor source for this set is a man older than 75 with acute or convalescent COVID-19. CDR3s include the opening cysteine and the closing phenylalanine or tryptophan. Fields, in order: D gene, clone size, J gene, V gene, CDR3 DNA, CDR3 protein. A D gene is named only where the DNA matches it firmly. Size values are once, few and many counts, or a class for expanded clones, and some rows have none.

D: TRBD1
size: NA
J: TRBJ1-2
V: TRBV19
DNA: TGTGCCAGTGTGACGACAGGGGGCTCTAGCTATGGCTACACCTTC
CDR3: CASVTTGGSSYGYTF

D: NA
size: few
J: TRBJ1-3
V: TRBV5-4
DNA: TGTGCCAGCAGCCCCTGGGGCGGCGCTGGAAACACCATATATTTT
CDR3: CASSPWGGAGNTIYF

D: NA
size: NA
J: TRBJ2-6
V: TRBV11-3
DNA: TGTGCCAGCAGCCCGGACACCCCAAGCTCTGGGGCCAACGTCCTGACTTTC
CDR3: CASSPDTPSSGANVLTF

D: NA
size: few
J: TRBJ1-5
V: TRBV19
DNA: TGTGCCAGTCGGGTTGGAGGTGGGTTCGACAATCAGCCCCAGCATTTT
CDR3: CASRVGGGFDNQPQHF

D: TRBD2
size: NA
J: TRBJ2-7
V: TRBV7-2
DNA: TGTGCCAGCAGCTCGGTAGCGGGGAGCTCCTACGAGCAGTACTTC
CDR3: CASSSVAGSSYEQYF

D: NA
size: NA
J: TRBJ1-4
V: TRBV27
DNA: TGTGCCAGCAGAAATATAGGGGTGATGGGCGAAAAACTGTTTTTT
CDR3: CASRNIGVMGEKLFF

D: NA
size: NA
J: TRBJ2-2
V: TRBV30
DNA: TGTGCCTGGCGTCTGCCGGGACACTCAACTGGGGAGCTGTTTTTT
CDR3: CAWRLPGHSTGELFF

D: NA
size: NA
J: TRBJ1-1
V: TRBV6-2/TRBV6-3
DNA: TGTGCCAGCAGTTACACCGGGGAAGAAGCTTTCTTT
CDR3: CASSYTGEEAFF

D: NA
size: NA
J: TRBJ1-5
V: TRBV5-8
DNA: TGTGCCAGCAGCCTCCTTCCTGACAGGAGGAATCAGCCCCAGCATTTT
CDR3: CASSLLPDRRNQPQHF

D: NA
size: NA
J: TRBJ2-4
V: TRBV18
DNA: TGTGCCAGCTCACCCCCCACTAGCACAAGGAACATTCAGTACTTC
CDR3: CASSPPTSTRNIQYF

D: NA
size: few
J: TRBJ2-2
V: TRBV7-2
DNA: TGTGCCAGCAGCTTAGCGCTCAGGGGGAACACCGGGGAGCTGTTTTTT
CDR3: CASSLALRGNTGELFF

D: TRBD2
size: NA
J: TRBJ2-2
V: TRBV7-2
DNA: TGTGCCAGCATCCCTCCGCGGGAGGGCCTCTCCGGGGAGCTGTTTTTT
CDR3: CASIPPREGLSGELFF

D: TRBD2
size: NA
J: TRBJ2-3
V: TRBV7-9
DNA: TGTGCCAGCAGGGCGGGGGGAGATACGCAGTATTTT
CDR3: CASRAGGDTQYF

D: NA
size: NA
J: TRBJ1-5
V: TRBV7-9
DNA: TGTGCCAGCAGTCAGGATAGCAATCAGCCCCAGCATTTT
CDR3: CASSQDSNQPQHF

D: TRBD1
size: NA
J: TRBJ2-5
V: TRBV24-1
DNA: TGTGCCACCGGGGGCACAGGGGATAGTGTGAGGGAGACCCAGTACTTC
CDR3: CATGGTGDSVRETQYF

D: NA
size: NA
J: TRBJ2-1
V: TRBV7-9
DNA: TGTGCCAGCAGCTTACGGCGGGAGCAGTTCTTC
CDR3: CASSLRREQFF

D: TRBD2
size: NA
J: TRBJ2-1
V: TRBV6-2/TRBV6-3
DNA: TGTGCCAGCAGTCTCCTAGCGGGAGGTAAAAATGAGCAGTTCTTC
CDR3: CASSLLAGGKNEQFF

D: TRBD1
size: once
J: TRBJ1-1
V: TRBV10-3
DNA: TGTGCCATCAGTAAGTTACCGGGACAGGGTAACACTGAAGCTTTCTTT
CDR3: CAISKLPGQGNTEAFF

D: TRBD1
size: NA
J: TRBJ1-5
V: TRBV30
DNA: TGTGCCTGGAGTACGACAGGGTGGAATCAGCCCCAGCATTTT
CDR3: CAWSTTGWNQPQHF

D: NA
size: NA
J: TRBJ2-7
V: TRBV3-1/TRBV3-2
DNA: TGTGCCAGTTCGTACAGGGTCGGCGAGCAGTACTTC
CDR3: CASSYRVGEQYF

D: TRBD2
size: NA
J: TRBJ2-5
V: TRBV3-1/TRBV3-2
DNA: TGTGCCAGCAGCCAATATGGCGGGAGAGGGGAGACCCAGTACTTC
CDR3: CASSQYGGRGETQYF

D: NA
size: NA
J: TRBJ1-1
V: TRBV27
DNA: TGTGCCAGCAGTAAGACAGGCGTGAACACTGAAGCTTTCTTT
CDR3: CASSKTGVNTEAFF

D: NA
size: NA
J: TRBJ2-3
V: TRBV9
DNA: TGTGCCAGCAGCGTAGCGGGGTTAAACACAGATACGCAGTATTTT
CDR3: CASSVAGLNTDTQYF

D: NA
size: NA
J: TRBJ2-2
V: TRBV18
DNA: TGTGCCAGCTCACCCGCGAGGATAGCCACTTACACCGGGGAGCTGTTTTTT
CDR3: CASSPARIATYTGELFF

D: NA
size: NA
J: TRBJ1-5
V: TRBV10-2
DNA: TGCGCCAGCAGTGAGGATAGTATCCAACCCCAGCATTTT
CDR3: CASSEDSIQPQHF

D: NA
size: NA
J: TRBJ2-3
V: TRBV4-3
DNA: TGCGCCAGCAGCCGGAGGGTGGGCACTGAGGGCACAGATACGCAGTATTTT
CDR3: CASSRRVGTEGTDTQYF

D: NA
size: NA
J: TRBJ2-1
V: TRBV24-1
DNA: TGTGCCACTAGCGGAGGCTCCTACAATGAGCAGTTCTTC
CDR3: CATSGGSYNEQFF

D: TRBD1
size: NA
J: TRBJ1-4
V: TRBV11-2
DNA: TGTGCCAGCAGCCCACAGGGGGCCGCAACTAATGAAAAACTGTTTTTT
CDR3: CASSPQGAATNEKLFF

D: NA
size: NA
J: TRBJ1-4
V: TRBV9
DNA: TGTGCCAGCAGCGTAGGTTGGGCGCCAACTAATGAAAAACTGTTTTTT
CDR3: CASSVGWAPTNEKLFF

D: TRBD1
size: NA
J: TRBJ1-5
V: TRBV19
DNA: TGTGCCAGTAGTATCCCCAGACAGGGGCCCAATCAGCCCCAGCATTTT
CDR3: CASSIPRQGPNQPQHF

D: NA
size: NA
J: TRBJ2-3
V: TRBV5-4
DNA: TGTGCCAGCAGCTTGGAGCGTTATACGCAGTATTTT
CDR3: CASSLERYTQYF

D: NA
size: NA
J: TRBJ2-3
V: TRBV5-8
DNA: TGTGCCAGCAGCTTGGCTGATTTTCCAGGGCTCTACACAGATACGCAGTATTTT
CDR3: CASSLADFPGLYTDTQYF